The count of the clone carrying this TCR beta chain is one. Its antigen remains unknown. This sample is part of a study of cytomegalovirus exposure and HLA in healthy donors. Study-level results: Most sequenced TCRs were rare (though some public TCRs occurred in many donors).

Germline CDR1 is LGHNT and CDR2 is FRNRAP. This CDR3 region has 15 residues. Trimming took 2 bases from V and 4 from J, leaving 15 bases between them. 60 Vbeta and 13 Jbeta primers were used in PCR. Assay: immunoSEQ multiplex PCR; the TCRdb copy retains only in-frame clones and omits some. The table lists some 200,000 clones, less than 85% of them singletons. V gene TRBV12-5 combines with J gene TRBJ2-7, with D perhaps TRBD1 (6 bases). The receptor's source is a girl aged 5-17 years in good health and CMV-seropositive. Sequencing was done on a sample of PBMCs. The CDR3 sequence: CASGLPEQGIYEQYF. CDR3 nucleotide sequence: TGTGCTAGTGGTTTGCCTGAGCAGGGGATTTACGAGCAGTACTTC.